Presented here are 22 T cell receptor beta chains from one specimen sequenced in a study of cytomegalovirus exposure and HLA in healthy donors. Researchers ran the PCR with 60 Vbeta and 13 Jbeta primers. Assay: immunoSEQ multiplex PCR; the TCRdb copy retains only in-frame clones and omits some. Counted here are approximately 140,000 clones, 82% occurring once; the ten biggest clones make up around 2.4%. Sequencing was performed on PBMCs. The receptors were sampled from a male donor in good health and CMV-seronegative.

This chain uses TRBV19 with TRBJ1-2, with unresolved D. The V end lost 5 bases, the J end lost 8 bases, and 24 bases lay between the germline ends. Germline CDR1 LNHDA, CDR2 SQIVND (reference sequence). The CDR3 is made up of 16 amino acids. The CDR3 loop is CASSVVLILNSKGYTF. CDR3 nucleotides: TGTGCCAGTAGTGTCGTTTTGATCCTAAACTCTAAGGGCTACACCTTC. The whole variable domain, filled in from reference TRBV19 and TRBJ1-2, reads DGGITQSPKYLFRKEGQNVTLSCEQNLNHDAMYWYRQDPGQGLRLIYYSQIVNDFQKGDIAEGYSVSREKKESFPLTVTSAQKNPTAFYLCASSVVLILNSKGYTFGSGTRLTVV.

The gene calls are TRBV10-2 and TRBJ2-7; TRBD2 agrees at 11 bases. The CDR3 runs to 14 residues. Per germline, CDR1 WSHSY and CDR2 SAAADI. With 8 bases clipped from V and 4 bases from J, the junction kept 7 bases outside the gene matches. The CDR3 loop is CASGGTSGHYEQYF. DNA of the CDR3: TGCGCCAGCGGAGGGACTAGCGGACATTACGAGCAGTACTTC.

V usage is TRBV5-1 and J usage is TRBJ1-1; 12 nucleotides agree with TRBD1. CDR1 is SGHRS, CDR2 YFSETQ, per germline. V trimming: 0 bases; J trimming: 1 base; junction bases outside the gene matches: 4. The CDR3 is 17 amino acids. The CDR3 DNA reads TGCGCCAGCAGCTTGGCCGGGACAGGGGGCGCGAACACTGAAGCTTTCTTT. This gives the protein CASSLAGTGGANTEAFF.

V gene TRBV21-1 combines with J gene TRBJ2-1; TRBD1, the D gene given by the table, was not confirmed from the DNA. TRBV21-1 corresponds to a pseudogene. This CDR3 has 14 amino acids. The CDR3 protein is CASSKRGLNNEQFF. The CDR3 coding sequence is TGTGCCAGCAGCAAAAGGGGCCTAAACAATGAGCAGTTCTTC.

The DNA of the CDR3 is TGTGCCAGTACCGTCCGGGACAGGAGGAGTACCATATATTTT. It encodes CASTVRDRRSTIYF. This rearrangement joins TRBV19 to TRBJ1-3; 8 nucleotides match TRBD1. The CDR3 totals 14 residues. Unmatched junction bases numbered 12, after V lost 7 bases and J lost 10 bases. The germline V gene has CDR1 LNHDA and CDR2 SQIVND (reference sequence).

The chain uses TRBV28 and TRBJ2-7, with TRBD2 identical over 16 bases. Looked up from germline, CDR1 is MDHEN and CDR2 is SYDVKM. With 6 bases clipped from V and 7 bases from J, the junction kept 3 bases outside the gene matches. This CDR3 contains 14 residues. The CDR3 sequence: CASSGTSGRGEQYF. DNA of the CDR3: TGTGCCAGCAGCGGGACTAGCGGGAGGGGTGAGCAGTACTTC.

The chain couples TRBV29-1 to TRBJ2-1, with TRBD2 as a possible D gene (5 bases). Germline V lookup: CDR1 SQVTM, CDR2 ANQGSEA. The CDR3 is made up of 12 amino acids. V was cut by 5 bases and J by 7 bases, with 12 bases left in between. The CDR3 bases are TGCAGCGTTCTTAAGGAGGCAAATGAGCAGTTCTTC. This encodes CSVLKEANEQFF.

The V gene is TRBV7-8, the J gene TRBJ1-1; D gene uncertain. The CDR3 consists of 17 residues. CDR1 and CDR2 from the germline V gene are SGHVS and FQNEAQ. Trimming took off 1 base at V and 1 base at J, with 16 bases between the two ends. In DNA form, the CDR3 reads TGTGCCAGCAGCTTAGGGAGGGTCTCACTCCGGAACACTGAAGCTTTCTTT. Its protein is CASSLGRVSLRNTEAFF.

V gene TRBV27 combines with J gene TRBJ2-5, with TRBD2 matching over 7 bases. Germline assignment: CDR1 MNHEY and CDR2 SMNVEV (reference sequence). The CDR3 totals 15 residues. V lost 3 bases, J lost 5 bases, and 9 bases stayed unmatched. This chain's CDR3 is CASSFWGRAVETQYF. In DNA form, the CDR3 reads TGTGCCAGCAGTTTCTGGGGGAGGGCCGTCGAGACCCAGTACTTC.

The CDR3, as DNA: TGTGCCAGCAGTTTCATAGCGGTTCAAGAGACCCAGTACTTC. It specifies CASSFIAVQETQYF. The J gene is TRBJ2-5, the V gene TRBV6-1; D perhaps matches TRBD2 (6 bases). This CDR3 region has 14 residues. Between the trimmed V and J ends, which lost 5 bases and 2 bases, there was a span of 12 bases. Germline loops: CDR1 MNHNS, CDR2 SASEGT.

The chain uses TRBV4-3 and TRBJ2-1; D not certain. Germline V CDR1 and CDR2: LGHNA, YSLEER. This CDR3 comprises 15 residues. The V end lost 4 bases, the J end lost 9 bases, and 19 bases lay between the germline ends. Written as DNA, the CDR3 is TGCGCCAGCAGCCGAGTACGATCCGGCGGCGGTGAGCAGTTCTTC. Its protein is CASSRVRSGGGEQFF.

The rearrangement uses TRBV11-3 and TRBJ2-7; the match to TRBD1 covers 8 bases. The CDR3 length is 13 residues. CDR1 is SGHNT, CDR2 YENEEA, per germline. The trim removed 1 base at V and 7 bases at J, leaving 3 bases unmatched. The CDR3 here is CASSLGTGGEQYF. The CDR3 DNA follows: TGTGCCAGCAGCTTAGGTACAGGGGGAGAGCAGTACTTC. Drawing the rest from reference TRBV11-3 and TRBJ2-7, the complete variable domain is EAGVVQSPRYKIIEKKQPVAFWCNPISGHNTLYWYLQNLGQGPELLIRYENEEAVDDSQLPKDRFSAERLKGVDSTLKIQPAELGDSAVYLCASSLGTGGEQYFGPGTRLTVT.

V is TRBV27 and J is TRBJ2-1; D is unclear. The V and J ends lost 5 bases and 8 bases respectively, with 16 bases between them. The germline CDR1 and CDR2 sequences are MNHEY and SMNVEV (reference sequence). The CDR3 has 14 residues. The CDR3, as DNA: TGTGCCAGCAGTCGGTATCCAGGCTCCGATGAGCAGTTCTTC. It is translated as CASSRYPGSDEQFF.

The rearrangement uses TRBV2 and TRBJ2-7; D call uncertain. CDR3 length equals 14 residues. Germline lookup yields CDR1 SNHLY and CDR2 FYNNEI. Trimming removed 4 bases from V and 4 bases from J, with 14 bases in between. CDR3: CASSGSLRAYEQYF. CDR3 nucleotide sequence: TGTGCCAGCAGTGGAAGCCTGCGAGCTTACGAGCAGTACTTC.

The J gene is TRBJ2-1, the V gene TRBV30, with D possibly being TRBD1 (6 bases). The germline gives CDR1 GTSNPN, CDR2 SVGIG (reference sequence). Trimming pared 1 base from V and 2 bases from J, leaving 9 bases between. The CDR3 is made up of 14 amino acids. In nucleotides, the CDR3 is TGTGCCTGGAGTGCGACAGGAACCTACAATGAGCAGTTCTTC. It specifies CAWSATGTYNEQFF.

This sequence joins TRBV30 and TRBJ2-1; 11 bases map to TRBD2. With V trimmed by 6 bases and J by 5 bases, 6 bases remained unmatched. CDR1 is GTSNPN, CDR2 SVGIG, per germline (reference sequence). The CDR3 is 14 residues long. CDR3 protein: CACTPGLADNEQFF. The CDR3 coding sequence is TGTGCCTGTACACCGGGACTAGCGGACAATGAGCAGTTCTTC.

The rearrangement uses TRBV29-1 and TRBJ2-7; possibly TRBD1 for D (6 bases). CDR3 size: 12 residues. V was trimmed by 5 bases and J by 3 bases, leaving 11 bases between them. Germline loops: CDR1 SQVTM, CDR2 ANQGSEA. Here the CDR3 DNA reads TGCAGCGTTAAACAGGGCAGCTACGAGCAGTACTTC. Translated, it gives CSVKQGSYEQYF.

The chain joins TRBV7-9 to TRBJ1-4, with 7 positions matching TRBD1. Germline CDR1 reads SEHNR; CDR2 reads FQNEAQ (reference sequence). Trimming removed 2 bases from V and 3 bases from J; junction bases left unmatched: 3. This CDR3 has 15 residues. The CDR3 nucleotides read TGTGCCAGCAGCTTAAAGGGACAGTCTAATGAAAAACTGTTTTTT. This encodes CASSLKGQSNEKLFF.

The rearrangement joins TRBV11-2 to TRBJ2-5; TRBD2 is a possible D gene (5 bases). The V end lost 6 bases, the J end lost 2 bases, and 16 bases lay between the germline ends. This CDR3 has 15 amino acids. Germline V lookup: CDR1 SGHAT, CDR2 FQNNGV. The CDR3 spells CASRPPAAGQETQYF. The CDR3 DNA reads TGTGCCAGCAGGCCCCCGGCTGCGGGTCAAGAGACCCAGTACTTC.

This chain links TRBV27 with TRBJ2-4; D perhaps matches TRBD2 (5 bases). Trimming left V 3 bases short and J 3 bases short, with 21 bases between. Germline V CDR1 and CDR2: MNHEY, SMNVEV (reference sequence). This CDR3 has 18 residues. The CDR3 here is CASSFRAEPIVGKNIQYF. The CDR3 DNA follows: TGTGCCAGCAGTTTCAGAGCGGAGCCAATAGTCGGCAAAAACATTCAGTACTTC.

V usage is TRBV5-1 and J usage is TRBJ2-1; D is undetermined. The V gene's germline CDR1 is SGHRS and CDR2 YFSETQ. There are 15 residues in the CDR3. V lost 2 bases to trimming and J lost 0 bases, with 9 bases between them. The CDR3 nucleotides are TGCGCCAGCAGCTTCGGCGGCGGCTCCTACAATGAGCAGTTCTTC. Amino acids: CASSFGGGSYNEQFF.

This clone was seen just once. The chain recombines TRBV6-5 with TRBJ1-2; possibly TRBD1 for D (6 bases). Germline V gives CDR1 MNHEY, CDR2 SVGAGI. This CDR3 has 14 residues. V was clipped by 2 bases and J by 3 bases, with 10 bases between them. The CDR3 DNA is TGTGCCAGCAGTTACCGGGGGGCCTACTATGGCTACACCTTC. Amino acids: CASSYRGAYYGYTF.